This passage covers 4 T cell receptor beta chains from one sample sequenced in a study of Ad26.COV2.S vaccination and SARS-CoV-2 variants. Described treatment: some 20 received Ad26.COV2.S at low or high dose, single or two shots; about 5 received placebo; per-sample allocation not given. On day 63 after the first injection, vaccine and placebo recipients gave samples. Sequencing used immunoSEQ multiplex PCR; TCRdb keeps in-frame clones, though not all of them. This table has over 400,000 clones, over 80% appearing once. The sample consisted of peripheral blood, taken in a trial of Ad26.COV2.S vaccine versus placebo. The receptors were sampled from a person between 18 and 65 years old who received the Ad26.COV2.S COVID-19 vaccine or a placebo.

The chain uses TRBV19 and TRBJ2-3; D gene ambiguous. This CDR3 has 15 amino acids. Germline CDR1 is LNHDA and CDR2 is SQIVND (reference sequence). V lost 6 bases and J 3 bases, leaving 16 bases between the germline ends. The CDR3 loop is CASRSVQEFTDTQYF. The CDR3 nucleotides are TGTGCCAGTAGAAGTGTCCAGGAATTTACAGATACGCAGTATTTT.

The J gene is TRBJ1-1, the V gene TRBV25-1, with TRBD1 matching 10 bases. Per germline, CDR1 MGHDK and CDR2 SYGVNS. CDR3 length equals 17 residues. Trimming at V came to 2 bases and at J to 0 bases, leaving 6 bases not matched to a gene. Here the CDR3 DNA reads TGTGCCAGCAGTGAACGGGACAGGGGCCCAATGAACACTGAAGCTTTCTTT. It yields the protein CASSERDRGPMNTEAFF. Using reference TRBV25-1 and TRBJ1-1 for the parts outside the CDR3, the full variable domain is EADIYQTPRYLVIGTGKKITLECSQTMGHDKMYWYQQDPGMELHLIHYSYGVNSTEKGDLSSESTVSRIRTEHFPLTLESARPSHTSQYLCASSERDRGPMNTEAFFGQGTRLTVV.

The genes are TRBV19 and TRBJ2-3; D may be TRBD1 (6 bases). Trimming took off 5 bases at V and 0 bases at J, with 15 bases between the two ends. Germline lookup yields CDR1 LNHDA and CDR2 SQIVND (reference sequence). This CDR3 has 16 residues. The CDR3 nucleotides are TGTGCCAGTAGTCTAGGAGACAGGCTTAGCACAGATACGCAGTATTTT. Its translation is CASSLGDRLSTDTQYF.

V gene TRBV5-6 combines with J gene TRBJ2-7; TRBD1 might be the D (5 bases). The V and J ends lost 5 bases and 0 bases respectively, with 12 bases between them. Germline lookup yields CDR1 SGHDT and CDR2 YYEEEE. This CDR3 has 14 amino acids. CDR3 DNA: TGTGCCAGCAGTGACAGTTTTAGCTCCTACGAGCAGTACTTC. Translated, it gives CASSDSFSSYEQYF.